This T cell receptor beta chain was profiled in a study of T cell responses to AZD1222 COVID-19 vaccine. Study-level results: Clonal diversity was possibly underestimated, and white British individuals and females predominated among donors. Baseline antibody screening turned up just a handful of seropositive AZD1222 recipients.

TCRdb's copy holds only in-frame clones and misses some; the assay was immunoSEQ multiplex PCR. The data contain about 130,000 clones, about 80% of them singletons. V lost 8 bases and J lost 3, with 13 bases in between. This CDR3 has 13 residues. The germline CDR1 and CDR2 sequences are MNHEY and SVGAGI. Turning to this clone: Its specificity is unknown.

The chain has TRBV6-5 and TRBJ1-1, with D uncertain. Source: peripheral blood, taken on day 0 of AZD1222 vaccination. This receptor was identified in an adult in good health. The CDR3 sequence is CASVMQGHTEAFF. The DNA of the CDR3 is TGTGCCAGCGTGATGCAAGGTCACACTGAAGCTTTCTTT.